This T cell receptor (beta chain) was found in a study of human T cells and chemical hapten exposure. Study details: 2% DPC applied to a 2 cm by 2 cm arm area sensitized donors. The study, taken as a whole, reports: With alopecia, donors may have immune responses unlike healthy people's.

As the library was built, unique molecular identifiers were attached to individual cDNA molecules. In the original analysis: Sample-level TCR yields exhibited a median of approximately 96,000, with a range of 23,224 to 690,600. TCRdb ran MiXCR on the RACE reads and lists one entry per CDR3 protein. In this record, the V and J calls reflect TCRdb's handling and not the investigators' own analysis. The top ten clones hold 1.5% to 2% of a sample with around 150,000 distinct CDR3 sequences, roughly 15% of them seen once. Worth noting for this clonotype: Its antigen is currently unknown.

CDR1 is MGHRA and CDR2 is YSYEKL in the germline V gene. Deletions cut 5 bases from V and 0 bases from J, with 5 bases between. CDR3 size: 13 residues. Time point given: patch test 1, 2 weeks after DPC sensitization. The treatment was: therapeutic diphenylcyclopropenone sensitization with weekly scalp DPC. The sample in question was whole blood, obtained in connection with sensitization to the hapten diphenylcyclopropenone (DPC). The chain employs TRBV4-1 and TRBJ1-3; D is unresolved. The clonotype was recovered from a young woman with alopecia areata. Some clones in this sample may be carry-over from other donors' samples. The CDR3, as DNA: TGCGCCAGCAGCATTAACTCTGGAAACACCATATATTTT. It is translated as CASSINSGNTIYF.